Listed below are T cell receptor beta chains from one sample, sequenced in a study of blood T cell repertoires in COVID-19. Libraries were prepared by immunoSEQ multiplex PCR; TCRdb keeps only in-frame clonotypes and omits some of them. The sample consists of fewer than 450,000 clones, about 90% of them appearing once. The sequencing input was PBMCs or T cells enriched from blood (not recorded which). These receptors all stem from a woman aged 30 to 39 who had recovered from COVID-19. The CDR3 runs from the conserved cysteine through the conserved F or W. D genes are given only for firm matches. Size is omitted from some rows. Given values are once, few, many or a class for expanded clones.

d_gene: .
abundance: .
v_gene: TRBV7-2
j_gene: TRBJ1-6
CDR3nt: TGTGCCAGCAGCTTAGCCGGGGAGAATTCACCCCTCCACTTT
CDR3aa: CASSLAGENSPLHF

d_gene: .
abundance: .
v_gene: TRBV7-9
j_gene: TRBJ1-1
CDR3nt: TGTGCCAGCAGCACCCAGGGTGTGGCACTAATAGGGGGCACTGAAGCTTTCTTT
CDR3aa: CASSTQGVALIGGTEAFF

d_gene: TRBD2
abundance: .
v_gene: TRBV5-4
j_gene: TRBJ2-5
CDR3nt: TGTGCCAGCAGCTTGGCGAGCGGGGGAGGGGAGACCCAGTACTTC
CDR3aa: CASSLASGGGETQYF

d_gene: TRBD1
abundance: .
v_gene: TRBV5-6
j_gene: TRBJ2-4
CDR3nt: TGTGCCAGCAGCAACGCAGGGACAGGGTTAGCCAAAAACATTCAGTACTTC
CDR3aa: CASSNAGTGLAKNIQYF

d_gene: TRBD1
abundance: .
v_gene: TRBV9
j_gene: TRBJ2-3
CDR3nt: TGTGCCAGCAGCGTCAATTCAGGGGGTGTGAGGACAGATACGCAGTATTTT
CDR3aa: CASSVNSGGVRTDTQYF

d_gene: TRBD1
abundance: .
v_gene: TRBV28
j_gene: TRBJ1-4
CDR3nt: TGTGCCAGCAGTTCCGGGACAGGCGGGGAAAAACTGTTTTTT
CDR3aa: CASSSGTGGEKLFF

d_gene: .
abundance: .
v_gene: TRBV7-9
j_gene: TRBJ1-4
CDR3nt: TGTGCCAGCAGCCTGGGACTGCAGAGGGTCTTTAATGAAAAACTGTTTTTT
CDR3aa: CASSLGLQRVFNEKLFF

d_gene: TRBD1
abundance: .
v_gene: TRBV2
j_gene: TRBJ2-2
CDR3nt: TGTGCCAGCGAACGAGGGGGACAGGGGTTAAAGGCCGGGGAGCTGTTTTTT
CDR3aa: CASERGGQGLKAGELFF

d_gene: TRBD1
abundance: .
v_gene: TRBV30
j_gene: TRBJ1-1
CDR3nt: TGTGCCTGGACGACAGGGGGCACTGAAGCTTTCTTT
CDR3aa: CAWTTGGTEAFF

d_gene: TRBD1
abundance: .
v_gene: TRBV19
j_gene: TRBJ1-2
CDR3nt: TGTGCCAGTACCCGGGACAGGGGGCTTTATGGCTACACCTTC
CDR3aa: CASTRDRGLYGYTF

d_gene: .
abundance: few
v_gene: TRBV28
j_gene: TRBJ1-1
CDR3nt: TGTGCCAGCTGCCTAACCCAGGGGATGAACACTGAAGCTTTCTTT
CDR3aa: CASCLTQGMNTEAFF

d_gene: .
abundance: .
v_gene: TRBV19
j_gene: TRBJ1-1
CDR3nt: TGTGCCAGTAGTGGGGGGGTCACTGAAGCTTTCTTT
CDR3aa: CASSGGVTEAFF

d_gene: .
abundance: .
v_gene: TRBV7-2
j_gene: TRBJ1-2
CDR3nt: TGTGCCAGCAGCCCGCAACAGGGCGACTATGGCTACACCTTC
CDR3aa: CASSPQQGDYGYTF

d_gene: .
abundance: .
v_gene: TRBV7-9
j_gene: TRBJ2-7
CDR3nt: TGTGCCAGCAGCCCAACGACAGTTTACGAGCAGTACTTC
CDR3aa: CASSPTTVYEQYF

d_gene: TRBD2
abundance: .
v_gene: TRBV7-2
j_gene: TRBJ2-3
CDR3nt: TGTGCCAGCAGCTTAGCGTCCCCTAGCGGGTCTAGCACAGATACGCAGTATTTT
CDR3aa: CASSLASPSGSSTDTQYF

d_gene: .
abundance: few
v_gene: TRBV3-1/TRBV3-2
j_gene: TRBJ1-1
CDR3nt: TGTGCCAGCAGCCTACGACAGAACACTGAAGCTTTCTTT
CDR3aa: CASSLRQNTEAFF

d_gene: .
abundance: .
v_gene: TRBV19
j_gene: TRBJ1-2
CDR3nt: TGTGCCAGTAGTAACCGTTGGGGGCCTAACTATGGCTACACCTTC
CDR3aa: CASSNRWGPNYGYTF

d_gene: .
abundance: once
v_gene: TRBV12-3/TRBV12-4
j_gene: TRBJ2-7
CDR3nt: TGTGCCAGCAGCCAGAGCGATGTGCAGTACTTC
CDR3aa: CASSQSDVQYF

d_gene: .
abundance: .
v_gene: TRBV29-1
j_gene: TRBJ1-5
CDR3nt: TGCAGCGTTGGACATAGCAATCAGCCCCAGCATTTT
CDR3aa: CSVGHSNQPQHF

d_gene: .
abundance: .
v_gene: TRBV11-2
j_gene: TRBJ2-7
CDR3nt: TGTGCCAGCAGCCCCCTTAAGGAGTTCTACGAGCAGTACTTC
CDR3aa: CASSPLKEFYEQYF

d_gene: TRBD1
abundance: .
v_gene: TRBV28
j_gene: TRBJ2-7
CDR3nt: TGTGCCAGCAGTTCGGGGACAGCAAGCTCCTACGAGCAGTACTTC
CDR3aa: CASSSGTASSYEQYF

d_gene: TRBD2
abundance: .
v_gene: TRBV7-9
j_gene: TRBJ2-5
CDR3nt: TGTGCCAGCAGCCTACTAGCGGGGGGGAAGGAGACCCAGTACTTC
CDR3aa: CASSLLAGGKETQYF

d_gene: .
abundance: .
v_gene: TRBV7-9
j_gene: TRBJ1-4
CDR3nt: TGTGCCAGCAGCTTAGGGGCCCACAATGAAAAACTGTTTTTT
CDR3aa: CASSLGAHNEKLFF

d_gene: .
abundance: .
v_gene: TRBV4-1
j_gene: TRBJ1-4
CDR3nt: TGCGCCAGCAGCCAGGCGCAGGGGCGTATATCTGCGAAACTGTTTTTT
CDR3aa: CASSQAQGRISAKLFF

d_gene: TRBD1
abundance: .
v_gene: TRBV10-3
j_gene: TRBJ2-2
CDR3nt: TGTGCCATCAGTGATCGCCAGGGGGAAATTAAGGCCGGGGAGCTGTTTTTT
CDR3aa: CAISDRQGEIKAGELFF

d_gene: .
abundance: few
v_gene: TRBV14
j_gene: TRBJ1-6
CDR3nt: TGTGCCAGCAGCCAAGCCAGCTATAATTCACCCCTCCACTTT
CDR3aa: CASSQASYNSPLHF

d_gene: .
abundance: .
v_gene: TRBV5-4
j_gene: TRBJ1-1
CDR3nt: TGTGCCAGCAGCTTGGTTGGCAGCGCGAACACTGAAGCTTTCTTT
CDR3aa: CASSLVGSANTEAFF

d_gene: TRBD1
abundance: once
v_gene: TRBV6-6
j_gene: TRBJ1-2
CDR3nt: TGTGCCAGCAGTTACTCAGGGGGCGTGCTCTATGGCTACACCTTC
CDR3aa: CASSYSGGVLYGYTF

d_gene: .
abundance: .
v_gene: TRBV28
j_gene: TRBJ2-5
CDR3nt: TGTGCCAGCACCCCCTACGGGGAAGAGACCCAGTACTTC
CDR3aa: CASTPYGEETQYF

d_gene: .
abundance: .
v_gene: TRBV23-1
j_gene: TRBJ2-2
CDR3nt: TGCGCCAGCAGTCAATCGCCACAGGCCAACACCGGGGAGCTGTTTTTT
CDR3aa: CASSQSPQANTGELFF

d_gene: .
abundance: once
v_gene: TRBV28
j_gene: TRBJ2-3
CDR3nt: TGTGCCAGCAGTTTATTAGCGGGCACAGATACGCAGTATTTT
CDR3aa: CASSLLAGTDTQYF

d_gene: .
abundance: .
v_gene: TRBV11-3
j_gene: TRBJ1-1
CDR3nt: TGTGCCAGCAGCTTAGAAGCTAACACTGAAGCTTTCTTT
CDR3aa: CASSLEANTEAFF

d_gene: TRBD1
abundance: .
v_gene: TRBV28
j_gene: TRBJ1-2
CDR3nt: TGTGCCAGCAGTTCAGGGGGGATCGACTATGGCTACACCTTC
CDR3aa: CASSSGGIDYGYTF

d_gene: TRBD1
abundance: .
v_gene: TRBV27
j_gene: TRBJ1-2
CDR3nt: TGTGCCAGCAGTTTATGGGGGCAGGGGGGTGGCTACACCTTC
CDR3aa: CASSLWGQGGGYTF

d_gene: .
abundance: .
v_gene: TRBV5-6
j_gene: TRBJ2-1
CDR3nt: TGTGCCAGCAGCGCGGCGGGGGCCCCCGGGAATGAGCAGTTCTTC
CDR3aa: CASSAAGAPGNEQFF

d_gene: .
abundance: .
v_gene: TRBV21-1
j_gene: TRBJ2-5
CDR3nt: TGTGCCAGCAGCAAAGAGAGGCTAGCCCAAGAGACCCAGTACTTC
CDR3aa: CASSKERLAQETQYF

d_gene: .
abundance: .
v_gene: TRBV28
j_gene: TRBJ1-4
CDR3nt: TGTGCCAGCAGTCGAGGGGGGGCGGATAGTGAAAAACTGTTTTTT
CDR3aa: CASSRGGADSEKLFF

d_gene: TRBD1
abundance: .
v_gene: TRBV18
j_gene: TRBJ1-5
CDR3nt: TGTGCCAGCTCACCACGACAGGGAGGCAATCAGCCCCAGCATTTT
CDR3aa: CASSPRQGGNQPQHF

d_gene: TRBD1
abundance: .
v_gene: TRBV19
j_gene: TRBJ1-5
CDR3nt: TGTGCCAGTAAGCCCTCGACAGGGGTCCCTAATCAGCCCCAGCATTTT
CDR3aa: CASKPSTGVPNQPQHF

d_gene: TRBD1
abundance: .
v_gene: TRBV5-1
j_gene: TRBJ2-7
CDR3nt: TGCGCCAGCAGGACTACAGGGGAACTCTCCTACGAGCAGTACTTC
CDR3aa: CASRTTGELSYEQYF

d_gene: TRBD2
abundance: .
v_gene: TRBV19
j_gene: TRBJ2-7
CDR3nt: TGTGCCAGTAGTATAAAGGGACTAGCGATCGACGAGCAGTACTTC
CDR3aa: CASSIKGLAIDEQYF

d_gene: .
abundance: .
v_gene: TRBV4-1
j_gene: TRBJ1-2
CDR3nt: TGCGCCAGCAGCCAACAGGGGATCAAAGATGGCTACACCTTC
CDR3aa: CASSQQGIKDGYTF

d_gene: TRBD1
abundance: many
v_gene: TRBV29-1
j_gene: TRBJ1-3
CDR3nt: TGCAGCGTCCGGGACAGGGAACGGTTGGACAACACCATATATTTT
CDR3aa: CSVRDRERLDNTIYF

d_gene: TRBD2
abundance: .
v_gene: TRBV2
j_gene: TRBJ2-7
CDR3nt: TGTGCCAGCAGACCCGGGACTATCTCCTACGAGCAGTACTTC
CDR3aa: CASRPGTISYEQYF

d_gene: TRBD1
abundance: .
v_gene: TRBV6-5
j_gene: TRBJ2-7
CDR3nt: TGTGCCAGCAGTTATAGGGACAGAGCGAACTACGAGCAGTACTTC
CDR3aa: CASSYRDRANYEQYF

d_gene: TRBD2
abundance: once
v_gene: TRBV5-4
j_gene: TRBJ2-7
CDR3nt: TGTGCCAGCAGTCCGCGGGCGGGACTAGCGTCCCACGAGCAGTACTTC
CDR3aa: CASSPRAGLASHEQYF

d_gene: .
abundance: .
v_gene: TRBV6-1
j_gene: TRBJ1-5
CDR3nt: TGTGCCAGCAGTGAATTTCGGGGGAGTAGCAATCAGCCCCAGCATTTT
CDR3aa: CASSEFRGSSNQPQHF

d_gene: TRBD1
abundance: .
v_gene: TRBV20-1
j_gene: TRBJ1-1
CDR3nt: TGCAGTGCTAGGGGACAGACTGAAGCTTTCTTT
CDR3aa: CSARGQTEAFF

d_gene: TRBD1
abundance: .
v_gene: TRBV7-8
j_gene: TRBJ1-1
CDR3nt: TGTGCCAGCACCTCGGGACGTGCAGGGGGGAGAGCTGAAGCTTTCTTT
CDR3aa: CASTSGRAGGRAEAFF

d_gene: .
abundance: .
v_gene: TRBV19
j_gene: TRBJ2-1
CDR3nt: TGTGCCAGTAGTACTACCCCGGGACTGGGCTATGAGCAGTTCTTC
CDR3aa: CASSTTPGLGYEQFF